The clone carrying this TCR beta chain showed up many times. What it recognizes is unknown. The sample comes from a study of T cell repertoires in cytomegalovirus infection. Study-wide context: Public TCR beta signature analysis indicated the presence of both CMV infection and matching HLA type.

TCRdb redid the calling of the reads with MiXCR, one entry per CDR3 protein. The sample lists some 200,000 distinct CDR3 sequences, roughly 9.8% occurring once. The CDR3 covers 12 residues. The germline V and J ends were trimmed by 3 bases and 8 bases, with 10 bases remaining between them. In germline, CDR1 is SGHTA, CDR2 FQGNSA. Study-level points and caveats: Individuals carrying CMV plus the relevant HLA were identified by cumulative frequency of public TCR beta families. Within the response measured ex vivo, HLA-C-restricted CMV-specific TCR beta clonotypes were dominant.

The source of this sequence is a human donor in good health (CMV status not recorded). Some clones in this sample may be carry-over from other donors' samples. The chain carries TRBV7-2 and TRBJ1-2; no clear D. The sample taken for sequencing was PBMCs. This CDR3 reads CASSFRSNGYTF. The CDR3, as DNA: TGTGCCAGCAGCTTCCGGAGTAACGGCTACACCTTC.